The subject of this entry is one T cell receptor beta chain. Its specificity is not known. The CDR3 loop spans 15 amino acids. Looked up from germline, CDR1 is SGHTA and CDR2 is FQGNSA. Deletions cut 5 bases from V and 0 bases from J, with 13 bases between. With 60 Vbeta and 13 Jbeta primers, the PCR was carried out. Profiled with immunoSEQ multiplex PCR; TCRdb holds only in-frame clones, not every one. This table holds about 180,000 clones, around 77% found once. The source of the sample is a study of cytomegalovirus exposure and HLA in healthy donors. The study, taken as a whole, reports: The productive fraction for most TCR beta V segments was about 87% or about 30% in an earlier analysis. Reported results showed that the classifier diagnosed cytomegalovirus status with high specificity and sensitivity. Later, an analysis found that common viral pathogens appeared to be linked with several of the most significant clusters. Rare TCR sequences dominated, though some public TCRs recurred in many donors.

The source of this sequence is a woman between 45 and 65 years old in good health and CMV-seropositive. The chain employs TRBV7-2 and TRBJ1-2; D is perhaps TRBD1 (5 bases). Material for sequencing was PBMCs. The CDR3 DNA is TGTGCCAGCAGCCCCCAGGGTATAGCTAACTATGGCTACACCTTC. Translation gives CASSPQGIANYGYTF.